This is a list of T cell receptor beta chains from one sample in a study of blood T cell repertoires in COVID-19. Sequencing was performed with immunoSEQ multiplex PCR; in TCRdb, only in-frame clones are kept and a portion is missing. The sample includes around 460,000 clones, 70% to 90% of them seen just once. The specimen was peripheral blood. The source is a man aged 18 to 29 with COVID-19, enrolled during active disease. Both conserved end residues are part of each CDR3. A D gene is named only where the DNA matches it firmly. Part of the rows lack a size; the others show once, few, many or a class for expanded clones.

d_call: TRBD1; cdr3_length: 15; clone_size: NA; j_call: TRBJ1-4; v_call: TRBV24-1; cdr3_nt: TGTGCCACCAGTGATGCGGGACAGGCGGGAGAAAAACTGTTTTTT; cdr3_aa: CATSDAGQAGEKLFF
d_call: TRBD2; cdr3_length: 15; clone_size: NA; j_call: TRBJ2-5; v_call: TRBV11-2; cdr3_nt: TGTGCCAGCAGCTTATTTCGGGGGGTCCCAGAGACCCAGTACTTC; cdr3_aa: CASSLFRGVPETQYF
d_call: NA; cdr3_length: 13; clone_size: NA; j_call: TRBJ2-7; v_call: TRBV5-1; cdr3_nt: TGCGCCAGCAGCTCTCTACGCTCCTACGAGCAGTACTTC; cdr3_aa: CASSSLRSYEQYF
d_call: NA; cdr3_length: 14; clone_size: NA; j_call: TRBJ2-1; v_call: TRBV5-6; cdr3_nt: TGTGCCAGCAGCCCTGGAGGGCAATACAATGAGCAGTTCTTC; cdr3_aa: CASSPGGQYNEQFF
d_call: TRBD2; cdr3_length: 17; clone_size: NA; j_call: TRBJ2-5; v_call: TRBV25-1; cdr3_nt: TGTGCCAGCACCAGGGGGTCTAGCGGGAGAGTGAGAGAGACCCAGTACTTC; cdr3_aa: CASTRGSSGRVRETQYF
d_call: NA; cdr3_length: 13; clone_size: NA; j_call: TRBJ2-7; v_call: TRBV7-2; cdr3_nt: TGTGCCAGCAGCTCCCCCGGGGGTTACGAGCAGTACTTC; cdr3_aa: CASSSPGGYEQYF
d_call: TRBD2; cdr3_length: 17; clone_size: NA; j_call: TRBJ2-1; v_call: TRBV24-1; cdr3_nt: TGTGCCACCAGTGAACCGGGACTAGCGGGATTAGGCAATGAGCAGTTCTTC; cdr3_aa: CATSEPGLAGLGNEQFF
d_call: NA; cdr3_length: 13; clone_size: NA; j_call: TRBJ2-4; v_call: TRBV29-1; cdr3_nt: TGCAGCGTTTCGCAGGGTGGGTTGGACATTCAGTACTTC; cdr3_aa: CSVSQGGLDIQYF
d_call: NA; cdr3_length: 16; clone_size: NA; j_call: TRBJ2-1; v_call: TRBV18; cdr3_nt: TGTGCCAGCTCACCGTTGCCGGGTAGCGCCTACAATGAGCAGTTCTTC; cdr3_aa: CASSPLPGSAYNEQFF
d_call: NA; cdr3_length: 10; clone_size: NA; j_call: TRBJ1-3; v_call: TRBV21-1; cdr3_nt: TGTGCCAGCAGCGAGAGCACCATATATTTT; cdr3_aa: CASSESTIYF
d_call: TRBD2; cdr3_length: 18; clone_size: NA; j_call: TRBJ2-3; v_call: TRBV7-2; cdr3_nt: TGTGCCAGCAGCTCCATAACCCAGGCGGGGGGAGTTCCTTATACGCAGTATTTT; cdr3_aa: CASSSITQAGGVPYTQYF
d_call: NA; cdr3_length: 13; clone_size: NA; j_call: TRBJ2-2; v_call: TRBV28; cdr3_nt: TGTGCCAGCAGCTTACTCTACACCGGGGAGCTGTTTTTT; cdr3_aa: CASSLLYTGELFF
d_call: TRBD1; cdr3_length: 13; clone_size: NA; j_call: TRBJ1-6; v_call: TRBV18; cdr3_nt: TGTGCCAGCTCCCCCGGACAGGAGGCACCCCTCCACTTT; cdr3_aa: CASSPGQEAPLHF
d_call: NA; cdr3_length: 15; clone_size: NA; j_call: TRBJ2-5; v_call: TRBV25-1; cdr3_nt: TGTGCCAGCAGTGAAAGCAGGGTAGGGCGCGAGACCCAGTACTTC; cdr3_aa: CASSESRVGRETQYF
d_call: NA; cdr3_length: 14; clone_size: once; j_call: TRBJ2-3; v_call: TRBV19; cdr3_nt: TGTGCCAGTAGTGGGGGGGCATTGGCAGATACGCAGTATTTT; cdr3_aa: CASSGGALADTQYF
d_call: TRBD2; cdr3_length: 16; clone_size: once; j_call: TRBJ2-1; v_call: TRBV7-9; cdr3_nt: TGTGCCAGCAGCCATTTCTCGGGACTAGGGGACAATGAGCAGTTCTTC; cdr3_aa: CASSHFSGLGDNEQFF
d_call: NA; cdr3_length: 17; clone_size: NA; j_call: TRBJ1-4; v_call: TRBV9; cdr3_nt: TGTGCCAGCAGCGTAGGCGGGAGTCGGGAATATAATGAAAAACTGTTTTTT; cdr3_aa: CASSVGGSREYNEKLFF